A single sample is the source of the 14 T cell receptor beta chains below, sequenced in a study of T cell responses to AZD1222 COVID-19 vaccine. Assay used: immunoSEQ multiplex PCR; TCRdb lists only in-frame clones, some missing. The sample yields about 140,000 clones, approximately 90% seen once. The sample consisted of peripheral blood, taken on day 0 of AZD1222 vaccination. Receptors were obtained from an adult in good health.

The J gene is TRBJ1-1, the V gene TRBV4-2; D is possibly TRBD1 (6 bases). The CDR3 totals 17 residues. Trimming pared 6 bases from V and 4 bases from J, leaving 24 bases between. Germline assignment: CDR1 LGHNA and CDR2 YNFKEQ. The CDR3 is CASSQRQGGPGGTEAFF. The DNA of the CDR3 is TGTGCCAGCAGTCAAAGGCAAGGGGGACCCGGGGGCACTGAAGCTTTCTTT.

The V call is TRBV7-8, the J call TRBJ1-5; D gene uncertain. V dropped 4 bases and J dropped 7 bases, with 14 bases sitting between them. The CDR3 contains 14 residues. Germline-derived CDR1 and CDR2 are SGHVS and FQNEAQ. CDR3 sequence (DNA): TGTGCCAGCAGCTCCTCATTTGGGTACCAGCCCCAGCATTTT. Its translation: CASSSSFGYQPQHF.

As concerns this clone: One end of the junction does not line up with germline, which may come from a read error. CDR3 region: CASSLADGTGGRF. The CDR3 region has the DNA TGTGCCAGCAGTTTAGCCGACGGGACAGGGGGTCGATTC. The chain recombines TRBV28 with TRBJ2-7; 11 bases are shared with TRBD1. This CDR3 region has 13 residues. Germline V gene lookup returns CDR1 MDHEN and CDR2 SYDVKM.

The genes are TRBV27 and TRBJ2-7; 9 nucleotides agree with TRBD2. The ends lost 5 bases at V and 0 bases at J; junction bases unmatched: 5. Germline V gives CDR1 MNHEY, CDR2 SMNVEV (reference sequence). The CDR3 totals 15 residues. CDR3 in DNA: TGTGCCAGCAGTACCCTAGCGGGAAACTCCTACGAGCAGTACTTC. Protein sequence: CASSTLAGNSYEQYF.

The gene calls are TRBV3-1 (or the pseudogene TRBV3-2) and TRBJ1-1; the D is unclear. The CDR3 has 16 amino acids. Trimming cost V 7 bases and J 3 bases, with 21 bases left between them. CDR1 is LGHDT and CDR2 is YNNKEL in the germline V gene (reference sequence). Here the CDR3 reads CASNHRWGNADTEAFF. Here the CDR3 DNA reads TGTGCCAGCAACCACCGGTGGGGAAATGCGGACACTGAAGCTTTCTTT.

V is TRBV6-5 and J is TRBJ1-3; D possibly corresponds to TRBD1 (6 bases). The germline V gene encodes CDR1 MNHEY and CDR2 SVGAGI. The length of the CDR3 is 16 residues. V dropped 0 bases and J dropped 0 bases, with 9 bases sitting between them. CDR3 in amino acids: CASSYSGAFSGNTIYF. DNA of the CDR3: TGTGCCAGCAGTTACTCGGGGGCGTTCTCTGGAAACACCATATATTTT.

V gene TRBV5-1 combines with J gene TRBJ1-1; TRBD1 matches at 10 bases. Germline V gene lookup returns CDR1 SGHRS and CDR2 YFSETQ. This CDR3 comprises 14 residues. V trimming: 4 bases; J trimming: 7 bases; junction bases outside the gene matches: 7. The CDR3 protein is CASSGGQGPYEAFF. CDR3 DNA sequence: TGCGCCAGCAGCGGGGGACAGGGGCCCTATGAAGCTTTCTTT.

This chain uses TRBV7-2 with TRBJ2-5, with 9 bases lining up with TRBD2. Per the germline V gene, CDR1 is SGHTA and CDR2 is FQGNSA. The CDR3 has 15 amino acids. The V segment lost 5 bases and the J segment 6 bases; nucleotides outside the gene matches: 10. This CDR3 reads CASSPGRLAAQTQYF. In DNA form, the CDR3 reads TGTGCCAGCAGCCCCGGACGACTAGCGGCACAGACCCAGTACTTC.

This clone was seen just once. This chain joins TRBV9 and TRBJ2-7; TRBD2 matches at 7 bases. V shed 2 bases, J shed 3 bases, and the junction held 8 bases outside the gene matches. Germline loops: CDR1 SGDLS, CDR2 YYNGEE. CDR3 length: 15 residues. The CDR3 bases are TGTGCCAGCAGCGTCACGGGGGGAATCAACTACGAGCAGTACTTC. Translation gives CASSVTGGINYEQYF.

This chain joins TRBV19 and TRBJ1-3; 9 bases map to TRBD1. Trimming at V came to 0 bases and at J to 0 bases, leaving 6 bases not matched to a gene. The CDR3 is 18 residues long. Germline V lookup: CDR1 LNHDA, CDR2 SQIVND (reference sequence). CDR3 DNA sequence: TGTGCCAGTAGTATAGATTCGGACAGGGGCCGCTCTGGAAACACCATATATTTT. As protein: CASSIDSDRGRSGNTIYF.

Of note for this clone: Compared with germline, one end of the junction differs, possibly owing to a read error. The rearrangement joins TRBV5-4 to TRBJ1-2, with D perhaps matching TRBD1 (5 bases). CDR3 size: 14 residues. The germline gives CDR1 SGHNT, CDR2 YYREEE (reference sequence). CDR3 coding DNA: TGTGCCAGCAGTTTGGACGGAGGGGACTATGGCTACACCTTC. The encoded protein is CASSLDGGDYGYTF.

The genes are TRBV6-5 and TRBJ1-1; 8 bases map to TRBD1. The V gene's germline CDR1 is MNHEY and CDR2 SVGAGI. The CDR3 is made up of 13 amino acids. V trimming: 7 bases; J trimming: 3 bases; junction bases outside the gene matches: 4. DNA for the CDR3: TGTGCCAGCAAGGACAGGGCAGACACTGAAGCTTTCTTT. Amino acids: CASKDRADTEAFF.

The rearrangement links TRBV19 to TRBJ1-2; D uncertain. V was trimmed by 3 bases and J by 4 bases, leaving 12 bases between them. Germline CDR1 reads LNHDA; CDR2 reads SQIVND (reference sequence). This CDR3 region has 14 residues. The CDR3 DNA reads as TGTGCCAGTAGTATGTCGGACCGTTTCTATGGCTACACCTTC. Its translation is CASSMSDRFYGYTF.

V is TRBV11-2 and J is TRBJ1-3; no reliable D call. This CDR3 region has 15 residues. Trimming left V 1 base short and J 0 bases short, with 7 bases between. From germline, CDR1 is SGHAT and CDR2 FQNNGV. CDR3 region: CASSLGTSSGNTIYF. The CDR3 bases are TGTGCCAGCAGCTTAGGCACGAGCTCTGGAAACACCATATATTTT.